This T cell receptor (beta chain) originates from a study of T-cell memory formation after mild COVID-19. Study-level information: Most TCR clusters belonged to a single donor.

Study outcomes and limitations: Chiefly within CM and EM were the contracting CD4+ clones; CD8+ ones were within EMRA. Contracting clones, day 15 to 85, had balanced CD4/CD8, and later expanders favored CD4+.

TCRdb ran MiXCR on the 5' RACE reads and lists one entry per CDR3 protein. The table shows almost 550,000 distinct CDR3 sequences, with 20% occurring only once. Turning to this clonotype: Its target is unknown.

Sequencing was performed on PBMCs or a T cell subset sorted from them (not recorded which). The clonotype originates from an adult woman who had mild COVID-19 (a few samples of this study predate the infection). Cell type and time point are not known.

For the CDR3, the DNA is TGCAGTGCTGTGACTAGTTACGAGCAGTACTTC. The encoded protein is CSAVTSYEQYF. The chain links TRBV20-1 to TRBJ2-7, with a weak D call TRBD2 (6 bases). V was shortened by 5 bases and J by 4 bases, with 9 bases between the two germline ends. Germline-derived CDR1 and CDR2 are DFQATT and SNEGSKA (reference sequence). The length of the CDR3 is 11 residues.